A selection of T cell receptor beta chains follows, all from one sample in a study of OX40 agonist ivuxolimab in advanced cancers. Some clones are missing from TCRdb's copy, which holds only in-frame ones; the method was immunoSEQ multiplex PCR. The sample lists tens of thousands of clones, about 88% seen once, with around 13% in the top ten. Sequencing used CD4+ or CD8+ T cells sorted from blood, obtained in a trial of the OX40 agonist ivuxolimab. All receptors come from an adult with an advanced solid tumor such as melanoma, head and neck, liver or kidney cancer. Both conserved end residues are part of each CDR3. The D gene is left open where the match is weak. Clone sizes are given selectively: once, few, many, or a class where the clone is expanded.

cdr3_nt: TGCAGCGTTGGAACTAGCGGGAGGGCAGATACGCAGTATTTT
cdr3_aa: CSVGTSGRADTQYF
d_call: TRBD2
clone_size: .
v_call: TRBV29-1
j_call: TRBJ2-3

cdr3_nt: TGTGCCAGCAGCGTAGGAGGCAGAAACTACGAGCAGTACTTC
cdr3_aa: CASSVGGRNYEQYF
d_call: .
clone_size: .
v_call: TRBV9
j_call: TRBJ2-7

cdr3_nt: TGCGCCAGCCGGGTAGACCAGGGAAGAAACTACGAGCAGTACTTC
cdr3_aa: CASRVDQGRNYEQYF
d_call: .
clone_size: few
v_call: TRBV5-1
j_call: TRBJ2-7

cdr3_nt: TGTGCCAGCAGCTTAGATGGCACAGATACGCAGTATTTT
cdr3_aa: CASSLDGTDTQYF
d_call: .
clone_size: .
v_call: TRBV7-8
j_call: TRBJ2-3

cdr3_nt: TGTGCCAGTACCAAACCGGACATAAATGGCTACACCTTC
cdr3_aa: CASTKPDINGYTF
d_call: .
clone_size: .
v_call: TRBV19
j_call: TRBJ1-2

cdr3_nt: TGTGCCAGTAGTATAGTACTTTACACAGATACGCAGTATTTT
cdr3_aa: CASSIVLYTDTQYF
d_call: .
clone_size: .
v_call: TRBV19
j_call: TRBJ2-3

cdr3_nt: TGTGCCAGTAGTGCCGGACTCACGGCGCAGTATTTT
cdr3_aa: CASSAGLTAQYF
d_call: .
clone_size: .
v_call: TRBV19
j_call: TRBJ2-3

cdr3_nt: TGTGCCAGCAGCTTAGGGGCAGGTCAAATAGCGGTGAACACCGGGGAGCTGTTTTTT
cdr3_aa: CASSLGAGQIAVNTGELFF
d_call: .
clone_size: .
v_call: TRBV7-9
j_call: TRBJ2-2

cdr3_nt: TGTGCCAGCAGCTACACAGGGGAGGGGCTTGAATACGAGCAGTACTTC
cdr3_aa: CASSYTGEGLEYEQYF
d_call: .
clone_size: .
v_call: TRBV7-8
j_call: TRBJ2-7

cdr3_nt: TGTGCCAGCAGCTTACCCGACAGTAATGAAAAACTGTTTTTT
cdr3_aa: CASSLPDSNEKLFF
d_call: .
clone_size: .
v_call: TRBV7-9
j_call: TRBJ1-4

cdr3_nt: TGTGCCAGCAGCACTAGCGGGTTCACAGATACGCAGTATTTT
cdr3_aa: CASSTSGFTDTQYF
d_call: TRBD2
clone_size: .
v_call: TRBV9
j_call: TRBJ2-3

cdr3_nt: TGTGCCAGTAGTCCGGGGGAGGAGTACACAGATACGCAGTATTTT
cdr3_aa: CASSPGEEYTDTQYF
d_call: .
clone_size: .
v_call: TRBV19
j_call: TRBJ2-3

cdr3_nt: TGTGCCAGCAGTCCACGGGGAGTTCAAGAGACCCAGTACTTC
cdr3_aa: CASSPRGVQETQYF
d_call: .
clone_size: once
v_call: TRBV28
j_call: TRBJ2-5

cdr3_nt: TGTGCCAGCAGCTCCCGGGACAGTCTAAACATCGACTATGGCTACACCTTC
cdr3_aa: CASSSRDSLNIDYGYTF
d_call: TRBD1
clone_size: .
v_call: TRBV5-4
j_call: TRBJ1-2

cdr3_nt: TGTGCCTGGAGTGTAACGTATCTCACCTTCCACTTT
cdr3_aa: CAWSVTYLTFHF
d_call: .
clone_size: .
v_call: TRBV30
j_call: TRBJ1-6

cdr3_nt: TGTGCCAGCAGGGAAGACAGGGGAATTTTCTACGAGCAGTACTTC
cdr3_aa: CASREDRGIFYEQYF
d_call: TRBD1
clone_size: .
v_call: TRBV2
j_call: TRBJ2-7

cdr3_nt: TGTGCCAGCAGCAGCCGGGACTGGAGTAACAATGAGCAGTTCTTC
cdr3_aa: CASSSRDWSNNEQFF
d_call: .
clone_size: .
v_call: TRBV7-9
j_call: TRBJ2-1

cdr3_nt: TGTGCCAGCAGTTTATACGGGGCCAACGTCCTGACTTTC
cdr3_aa: CASSLYGANVLTF
d_call: .
clone_size: few
v_call: TRBV27
j_call: TRBJ2-6

cdr3_nt: TGTGCCATCAGTGAAGGGACAGGGAGCTACGAGCAGTACTTC
cdr3_aa: CAISEGTGSYEQYF
d_call: TRBD1
clone_size: .
v_call: TRBV10-3
j_call: TRBJ2-7

cdr3_nt: TGTGCCAGCAGCATACGGCCCATTGACGGCACAGATACGCAGTATTTT
cdr3_aa: CASSIRPIDGTDTQYF
d_call: .
clone_size: .
v_call: TRBV9
j_call: TRBJ2-3

cdr3_nt: TGTGCCAGCAGTTTTGCATGGGGCTACAATGAGCAGTTCTTC
cdr3_aa: CASSFAWGYNEQFF
d_call: .
clone_size: .
v_call: TRBV27
j_call: TRBJ2-1

cdr3_nt: TGTGCCAGTAGTTCCCGAAGGACAGTTCAATCCTACGAGCAGTACTTC
cdr3_aa: CASSSRRTVQSYEQYF
d_call: .
clone_size: .
v_call: TRBV19
j_call: TRBJ2-7

cdr3_nt: TGTGCCAGCAGCTTCCGAGATCCTGGAAACACCATATATTTT
cdr3_aa: CASSFRDPGNTIYF
d_call: .
clone_size: .
v_call: TRBV7-9
j_call: TRBJ1-3

cdr3_nt: TGTGCCAGCAGCCAAGATCCGACAGGGGATCAGCCCCAGCATTTT
cdr3_aa: CASSQDPTGDQPQHF
d_call: TRBD1
clone_size: once
v_call: TRBV4-2
j_call: TRBJ1-5

cdr3_nt: TGTGCCAGCAGCCCCGACAGGGGCCTGGGAGAAAAACTGTTTTTT
cdr3_aa: CASSPDRGLGEKLFF
d_call: TRBD1
clone_size: .
v_call: TRBV6-7
j_call: TRBJ1-4

cdr3_nt: TGCAGTGCTAGTCAAGAGACCCAGTACTTC
cdr3_aa: CSASQETQYF
d_call: .
clone_size: once
v_call: TRBV20-1
j_call: TRBJ2-5

cdr3_nt: TGTGCCAGCAGCCTCCTAGCGGGAGGGTGGGTGAATGAGCAGTTCTTC
cdr3_aa: CASSLLAGGWVNEQFF
d_call: TRBD2
clone_size: few
v_call: TRBV7-2
j_call: TRBJ2-1

cdr3_nt: TGCGCCAGCAGCCAAGCAAGCGGGAGGTCCGGGAATGAGCAGTTCTTC
cdr3_aa: CASSQASGRSGNEQFF
d_call: TRBD2
clone_size: .
v_call: TRBV4-3
j_call: TRBJ2-1

cdr3_nt: TGTGCCAGCAGCGCTGAGGACAAGGAGAAGCAGTACTTC
cdr3_aa: CASSAEDKEKQYF
d_call: .
clone_size: few
v_call: TRBV9
j_call: TRBJ2-7

cdr3_nt: TGTGCCAGCAGTGTCTCTACCAGTTCACCCCTCCACTTT
cdr3_aa: CASSVSTSSPLHF
d_call: .
clone_size: .
v_call: TRBV25-1
j_call: TRBJ1-6